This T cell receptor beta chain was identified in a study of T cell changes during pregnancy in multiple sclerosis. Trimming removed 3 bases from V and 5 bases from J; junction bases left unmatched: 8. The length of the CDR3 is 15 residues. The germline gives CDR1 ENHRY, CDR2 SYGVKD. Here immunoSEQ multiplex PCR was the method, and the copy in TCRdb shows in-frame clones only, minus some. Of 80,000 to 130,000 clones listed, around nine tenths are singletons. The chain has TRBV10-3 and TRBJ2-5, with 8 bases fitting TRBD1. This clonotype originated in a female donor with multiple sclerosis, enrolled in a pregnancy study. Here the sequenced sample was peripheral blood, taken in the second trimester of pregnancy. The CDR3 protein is CAISERGQGSETQYF. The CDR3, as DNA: TGTGCCATCAGTGAACGAGGACAGGGAAGCGAGACCCAGTACTTC.